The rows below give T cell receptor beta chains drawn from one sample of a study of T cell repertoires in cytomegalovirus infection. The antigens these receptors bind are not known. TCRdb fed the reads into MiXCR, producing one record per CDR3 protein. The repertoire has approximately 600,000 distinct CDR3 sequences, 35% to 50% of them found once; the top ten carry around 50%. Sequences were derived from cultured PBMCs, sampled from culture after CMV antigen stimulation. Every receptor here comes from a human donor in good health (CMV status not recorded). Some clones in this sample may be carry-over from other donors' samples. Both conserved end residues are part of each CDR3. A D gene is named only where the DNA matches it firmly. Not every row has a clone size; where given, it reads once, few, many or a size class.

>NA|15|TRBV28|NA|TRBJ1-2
CASRPTGTPNYGYTF
TGTGCCAGCAGGCCCACCGGGACACCTAACTATGGCTACACCTTC
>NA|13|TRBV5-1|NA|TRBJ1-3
CASRIDSGNTIYF
TGCGCCAGCAGGATAGACTCTGGAAACACCATATATTTT
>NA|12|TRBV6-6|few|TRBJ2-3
CASSIKGDTQYF
TGTGCCAGCAGTATAAAGGGGGATACGCAGTATTTT
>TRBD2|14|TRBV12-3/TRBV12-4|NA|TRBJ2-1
CASRGLAGNNEQFF
TGTGCCAGCAGAGGACTAGCGGGGAACAATGAGCAGTTCTTC
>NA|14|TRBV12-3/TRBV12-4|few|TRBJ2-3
CASSLDLGGDTQYF
TGTGCCAGCAGTTTAGATTTAGGTGGGGATACGCAGTATTTT
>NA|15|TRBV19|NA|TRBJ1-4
CASSIMGEFNEKLFF
TGTGCCAGTAGTATAATGGGGGAGTTCAATGAAAAACTGTTTTTT
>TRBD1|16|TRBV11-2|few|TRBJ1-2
CASSLASGQELYGYTF
TGTGCCAGCAGCTTAGCCTCGGGACAGGAGCTCTATGGCTACACCTTC
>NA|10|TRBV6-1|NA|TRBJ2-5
CASAQETQYF
TGTGCCAGCGCGCAAGAGACCCAGTACTTC
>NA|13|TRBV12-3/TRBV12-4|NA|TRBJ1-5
CASTLRRNQPQHF
TGTGCCAGCACCCTCCGGAGGAACCAGCCCCAGCATTTT
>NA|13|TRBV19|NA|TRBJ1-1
CASLGRLNTEAFF
TGTGCCAGTTTGGGGAGGTTGAACACTGAAGCTTTCTTT
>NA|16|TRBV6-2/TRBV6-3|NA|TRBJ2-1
CASSYLGQGPYNEQFF
TGTGCCAGCAGTTACTTGGGGCAGGGACCCTACAATGAGCAGTTCTTC
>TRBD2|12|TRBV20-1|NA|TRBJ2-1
CSATSGRDEQFF
TGCAGTGCGACTAGCGGGCGCGATGAGCAGTTCTTC
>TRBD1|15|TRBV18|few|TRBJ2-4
CASSPRQGAKNIQYF
TGTGCCAGCTCACCCAGACAGGGGGCCAAAAACATTCAGTACTTC
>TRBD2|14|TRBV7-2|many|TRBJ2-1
CASKRGGSYNEQFF
TGTGCCAGCAAACGGGGGGGGAGCTACAATGAGCAGTTCTTC
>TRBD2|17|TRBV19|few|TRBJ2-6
CASRGGRVPLGANVLTF
TGTGCCAGTAGGGGCGGGAGGGTCCCCCTTGGGGCCAACGTCCTGACTTTC
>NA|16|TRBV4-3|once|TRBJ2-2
CASSQDPTGWGGELFF
TGCGCCAGCAGCCAAGATCCTACAGGCTGGGGCGGGGAGCTGTTTTTT
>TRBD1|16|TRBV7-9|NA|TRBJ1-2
CASSLPRTGKGVGYTF
TGTGCCAGCAGTCTTCCCCGGACAGGGAAGGGTGTTGGCTACACCTTC
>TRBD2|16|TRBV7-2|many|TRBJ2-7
CASRPRASGAFYEQYF
TGTGCCAGCAGGCCCAGGGCTAGCGGGGCGTTCTACGAGCAGTACTTC
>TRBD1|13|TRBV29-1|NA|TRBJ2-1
CSTYRGSYNEQFF
TGCAGCACGTACAGGGGCTCCTACAATGAGCAGTTCTTC
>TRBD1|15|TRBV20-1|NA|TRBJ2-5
CSARDGTGAKETQYF
TGCAGTGCTAGAGACGGGACAGGGGCGAAAGAGACCCAGTACTTC
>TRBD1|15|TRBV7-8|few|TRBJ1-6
CASSPGDRGNSPLHF
TGTGCCAGCAGCCCCGGTGACAGGGGTAATTCACCCCTCCACTTT
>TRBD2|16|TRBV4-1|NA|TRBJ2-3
CASSQDPSGYTDTQYF
TGCGCCAGCAGCCAAGACCCTAGCGGGTACACAGATACGCAGTATTTT
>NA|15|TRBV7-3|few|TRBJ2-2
CASSFRDRGTGELFF
TGTGCCAGCAGCTTCCGGGACCGCGGGACCGGGGAGCTGTTTTTT
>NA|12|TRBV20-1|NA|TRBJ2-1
CSATTGLSEQFF
TGCAGTGCCACTACAGGGCTCAGTGAGCAGTTCTTC
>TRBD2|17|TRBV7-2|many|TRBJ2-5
CASSLGGTSGDQETQYF
TGTGCCAGCAGCTTAGGGGGGACTAGCGGGGACCAAGAGACCCAGTACTTC